Many counts were recorded for the clone carrying this T cell receptor beta chain. This record comes from a study of glioma-infiltrating T cells. TCR alpha and beta CDR3 regions were amplified from RNA using iRepertoire nested multiplex PCR. TCRdb used MiXCR to reprocess the multiplex PCR reads, holding one entry per CDR3 protein. The sample holds under 150,000 distinct CDR3 sequences, around 25% seen once. The CDR3 is 16 residues long. With 5 bases removed from V and 10 bases from J, the gap between germline ends came to 21 bases. The germline CDR1 and CDR2 sequences are MNHEY and SMNVEV (reference sequence).

The TCR comes from a human donor with low-grade glioma or glioblastoma, undergoing nonglioma brain surgery, or in good health (not recorded which). The chain carries TRBV27 and TRBJ1-6, with D tentatively TRBD1 (6 bases). The sample consisted of glioma tissue, nonneoplastic brain tissue, or PBMCs (not recorded which). This CDR3 is CASSLRTERPESPLHF. CDR3 in DNA: TGTGCCAGCAGTCTGCGGACAGAACGCCCGGAGTCACCCCTCCACTTT.